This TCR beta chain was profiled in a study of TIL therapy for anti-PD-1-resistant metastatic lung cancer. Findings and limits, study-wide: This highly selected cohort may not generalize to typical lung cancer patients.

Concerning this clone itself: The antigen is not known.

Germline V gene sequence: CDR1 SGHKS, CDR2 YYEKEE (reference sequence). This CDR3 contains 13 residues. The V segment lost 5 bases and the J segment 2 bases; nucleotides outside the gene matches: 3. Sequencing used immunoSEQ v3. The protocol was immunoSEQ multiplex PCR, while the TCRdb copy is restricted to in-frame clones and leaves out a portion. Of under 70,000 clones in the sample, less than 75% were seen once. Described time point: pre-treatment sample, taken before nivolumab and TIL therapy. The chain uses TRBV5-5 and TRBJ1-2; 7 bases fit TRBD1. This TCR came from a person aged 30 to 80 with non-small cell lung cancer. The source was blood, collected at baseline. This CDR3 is CASRTTGNYGYTF. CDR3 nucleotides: TGTGCCAGCAGGACGACAGGGAACTATGGCTACACCTTC.